Given below is one TCR beta chain in context. Its antigen is as yet unknown. Produced via immunoSEQ multiplex PCR; TCRdb's table is partial and in-frame only. The data hold more than 2,000,000 clones, with roughly 92% observed a single time. This sample is part of a study of shared clonotypes between healthy human individuals. Notes on the study in general: Deeper or shallower sequencing was expected to change how clonotypes are shared among donors. When naive CD4 clonotypes were compared across a handful of donors, 4% to 6.5% were shared.

The CDR3 is 12 residues long. CDR1 is SGHDN and CDR2 is FVKESK in the germline V gene. V was clipped by 2 bases and J by 5 bases, with 6 bases between them. V usage is TRBV14 and J usage is TRBJ1-2, with no clear D. The clonotype originates from a man between 18 and 29 years old in good health. The sample was naive CD4+ T cells sorted from blood. Subset defined: CD45RA+ positively selected. As DNA, the CDR3 is TGTGCCAGCAGCCAACAGCAATATGGCTACACCTTC. Translated: CASSQQQYGYTF.